This TCR beta chain was found in a study of PD-1 blockade in mismatch repair-deficient tumors. Looking at the study overall: All were previously treated, progressing patients with some twelve mismatch repair-deficient cancer types. Findings and caveats of the study: After pembrolizumab, tumor-resident clones rose rapidly, then generally contracted before radiologic responses.

Sequenced by immunoSEQ multiplex PCR; TCRdb stores in-frame clones only, minus some. The top ten clones hold more than 3% of a sample with around 33,000 clones, about 85% of them seen once. The CDR3 length is 13 residues. In germline, CDR1 is SGHAT, CDR2 FQNNGV. Trimming took 1 base from V and 5 from J, leaving 8 bases between them. TCR sequencing covered a few patients who responded to pembrolizumab. On this clone: The antigen is unknown.

This chain links TRBV11-2 with TRBJ1-1, with a tentative D call TRBD1 (6 bases). The TCR sequence derives from an adult with mismatch repair-deficient cancer. The sequencing here drew on PBMCs, taken approximately 6 weeks after starting pembrolizumab. Here the CDR3 reads CASSLARGTEAFF. CDR3 in DNA: TGTGCCAGCAGCTTAGCCAGGGGTACTGAAGCTTTCTTT.